This T cell receptor (beta chain) is drawn from a study of tissue T cells after allogeneic stem cell transplantation. TCRdb's table, derived via immunoSEQ multiplex PCR, lists solely in-frame clones and lacks some. Counted here are roughly 7,200 clones, approximately 50% occurring once; the ten biggest clones make up 3.8%. To note about this clone: The genes and germline here are from mouse.

Specified time point: mouse harvest day 7 after allogeneic transplant. Mouse grafts combined 10^7 T-cell-depleted bone marrow cells with 10^6 splenic CD5+ T cells. Sequencing input: gut tissue. The clonotype originates from a female BALB/c mouse given C57BL/6 T cells with graft-versus-host disease after an allogeneic hematopoietic cell transplant.

The DNA read from the CDR3 is TGTGGTGCTACCGACTGGGGGGGCTCAGAAACGCTGTAT. It specifies CGATDWGGSETLY. The whole CDR3 is CGATDWGGSETLYF. V gene TRBV20 combines with J gene TRBJ2-3, with 12 bases fitting TRBD2. Sequencing ends 1 residue short of the CDR3 end; the germline J gene provides the rest. Germline V gene lookup returns CDR1 GFQATS and CDR2 STVNSAI. J was trimmed by 4 bases and V by 4 bases; bases with no gene match: 3. The CDR3 is made up of 14 amino acids.